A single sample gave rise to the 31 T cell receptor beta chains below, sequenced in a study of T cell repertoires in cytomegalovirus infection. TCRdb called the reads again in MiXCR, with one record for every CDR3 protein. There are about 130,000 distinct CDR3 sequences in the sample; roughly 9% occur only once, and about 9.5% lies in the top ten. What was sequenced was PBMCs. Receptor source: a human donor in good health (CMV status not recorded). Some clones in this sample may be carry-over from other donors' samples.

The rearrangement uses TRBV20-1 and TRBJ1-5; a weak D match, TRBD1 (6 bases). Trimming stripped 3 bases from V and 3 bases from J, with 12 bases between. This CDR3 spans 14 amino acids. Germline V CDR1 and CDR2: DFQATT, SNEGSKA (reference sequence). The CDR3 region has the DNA TGCAGTGCTAGGGCAGGGGTGGACAATCAGCCCCAGCATTTT. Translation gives CSARAGVDNQPQHF.

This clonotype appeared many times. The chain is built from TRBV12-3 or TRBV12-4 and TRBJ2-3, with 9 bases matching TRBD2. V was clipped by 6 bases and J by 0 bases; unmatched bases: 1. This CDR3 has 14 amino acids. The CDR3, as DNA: TGTGCCAGCAGCACTAGCGGGAGCACAGATACGCAGTATTTT. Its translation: CASSTSGSTDTQYF.

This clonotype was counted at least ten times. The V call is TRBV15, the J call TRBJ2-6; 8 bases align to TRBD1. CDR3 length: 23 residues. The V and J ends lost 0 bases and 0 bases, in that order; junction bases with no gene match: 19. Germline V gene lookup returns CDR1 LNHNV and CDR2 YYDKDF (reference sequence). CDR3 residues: CATSRDVRDRPTPGSSGANVLTF. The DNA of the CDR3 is TGTGCCACCAGCAGAGATGTGCGGGACAGGCCAACCCCCGGATCCTCTGGGGCCAACGTCCTGACTTTC.

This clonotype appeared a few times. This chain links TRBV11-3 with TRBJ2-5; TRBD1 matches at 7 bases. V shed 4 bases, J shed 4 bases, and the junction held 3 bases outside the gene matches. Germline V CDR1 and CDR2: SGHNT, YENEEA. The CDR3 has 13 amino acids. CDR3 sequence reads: CASSSAGGETQYF. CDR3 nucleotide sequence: TGTGCCAGCAGCTCAGCAGGGGGAGAGACCCAGTACTTC.

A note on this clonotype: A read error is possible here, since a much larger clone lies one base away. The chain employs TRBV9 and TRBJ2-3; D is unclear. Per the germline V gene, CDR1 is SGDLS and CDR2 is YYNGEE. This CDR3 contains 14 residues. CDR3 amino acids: CDSSVSTATDTQYF. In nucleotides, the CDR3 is TGTGACAGCAGCGTCTCAACGGCCACAGATACGCAGTATTTT.

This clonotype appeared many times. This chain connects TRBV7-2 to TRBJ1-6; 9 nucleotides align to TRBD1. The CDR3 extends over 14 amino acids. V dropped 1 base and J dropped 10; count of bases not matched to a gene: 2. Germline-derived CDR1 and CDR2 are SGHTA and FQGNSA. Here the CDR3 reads CASSLGQGGSPLHF. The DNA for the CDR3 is TGTGCCAGCAGCTTAGGACAGGGGGGGTCACCCCTCCACTTT. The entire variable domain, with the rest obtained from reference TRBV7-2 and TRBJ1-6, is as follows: GAGVSQSPSNKVTEKGKDVELRCDPISGHTALYWYRQSLGQGLEFLIYFQGNSAPDKSGLPSDRFSAERTGGSVSTLTIQRTQQEDSAVYLCASSLGQGGSPLHFGNGTRLTVT.

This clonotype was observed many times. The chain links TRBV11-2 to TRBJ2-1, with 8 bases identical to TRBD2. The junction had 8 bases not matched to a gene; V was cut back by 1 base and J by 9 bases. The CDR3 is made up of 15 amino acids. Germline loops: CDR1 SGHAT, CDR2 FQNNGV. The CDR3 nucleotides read TGTGCCAGCAGCTTAGTAGGACTAGCTTCGGCTGAGCAGTTCTTC. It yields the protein CASSLVGLASAEQFF. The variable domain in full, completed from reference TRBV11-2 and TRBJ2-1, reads EAGVAQSPRYKIIEKRQSVAFWCNPISGHATLYWYQQILGQGPKLLIQFQNNGVVDDSQLPKDRFSAERLKGVDSTLKIQPAKLEDSAVYLCASSLVGLASAEQFFGPGTRLTVL.

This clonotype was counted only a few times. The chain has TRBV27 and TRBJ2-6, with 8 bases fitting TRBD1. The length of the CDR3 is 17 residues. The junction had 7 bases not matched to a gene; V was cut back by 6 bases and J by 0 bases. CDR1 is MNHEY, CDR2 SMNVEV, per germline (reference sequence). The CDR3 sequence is CASSTDRVTSGANVLTF. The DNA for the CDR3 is TGTGCCAGCAGCACGGACAGGGTCACCTCTGGGGCCAACGTCCTGACTTTC.

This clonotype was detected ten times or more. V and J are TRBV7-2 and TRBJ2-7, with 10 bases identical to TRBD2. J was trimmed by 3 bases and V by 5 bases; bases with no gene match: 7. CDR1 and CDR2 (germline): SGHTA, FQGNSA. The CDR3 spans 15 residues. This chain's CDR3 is CASSPSGGSFYEQYF. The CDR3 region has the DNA TGTGCCAGCAGCCCTAGCGGGGGTTCCTTCTACGAGCAGTACTTC.

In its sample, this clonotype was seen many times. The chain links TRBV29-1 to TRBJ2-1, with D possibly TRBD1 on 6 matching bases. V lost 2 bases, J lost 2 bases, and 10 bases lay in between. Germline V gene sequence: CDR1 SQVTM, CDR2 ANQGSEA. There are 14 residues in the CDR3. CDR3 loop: CSVEWTATYNEQFF. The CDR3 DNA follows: TGCAGCGTTGAATGGACAGCCACCTACAATGAGCAGTTCTTC.

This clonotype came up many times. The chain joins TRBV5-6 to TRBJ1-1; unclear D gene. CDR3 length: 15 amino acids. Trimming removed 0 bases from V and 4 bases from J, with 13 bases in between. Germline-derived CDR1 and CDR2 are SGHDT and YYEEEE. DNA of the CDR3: TGTGCCAGCAGCTTGGCTACGGACCCCACCACTGAAGCTTTCTTT. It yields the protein CASSLATDPTTEAFF.

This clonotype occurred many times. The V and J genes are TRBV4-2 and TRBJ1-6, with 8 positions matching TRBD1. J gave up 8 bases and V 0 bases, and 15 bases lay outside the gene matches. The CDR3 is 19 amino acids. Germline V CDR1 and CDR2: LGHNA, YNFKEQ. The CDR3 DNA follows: TGTGCCAGCAGCCAAGATTTGTCTCTCCGGGACAGGCTTTATTCACCCCTCCACTTT. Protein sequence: CASSQDLSLRDRLYSPLHF.

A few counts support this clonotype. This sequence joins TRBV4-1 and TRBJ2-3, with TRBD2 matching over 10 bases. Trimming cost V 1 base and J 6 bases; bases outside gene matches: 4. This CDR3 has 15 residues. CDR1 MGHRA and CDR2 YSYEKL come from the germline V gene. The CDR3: CASSQVAGGPDTQYF. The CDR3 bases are TGCGCCAGCAGCCAAGTAGCGGGGGGCCCGGATACGCAGTATTTT.

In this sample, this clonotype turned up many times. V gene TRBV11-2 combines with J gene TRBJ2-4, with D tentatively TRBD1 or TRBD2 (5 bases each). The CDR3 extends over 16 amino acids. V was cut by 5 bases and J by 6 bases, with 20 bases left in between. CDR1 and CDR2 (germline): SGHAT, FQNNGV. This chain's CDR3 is CASSPRFGGIGNIQYF. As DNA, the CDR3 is TGTGCCAGCAGCCCTCGTTTTGGGGGAATCGGAAACATTCAGTACTTC.

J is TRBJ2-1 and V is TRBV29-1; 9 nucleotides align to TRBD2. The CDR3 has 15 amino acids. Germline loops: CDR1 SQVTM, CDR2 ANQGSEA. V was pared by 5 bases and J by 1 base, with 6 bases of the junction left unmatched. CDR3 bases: TGCAGCGTTTTCGGACTAGCGTCATCCTACAATGAGCAGTTCTTC. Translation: CSVFGLASSYNEQFF.

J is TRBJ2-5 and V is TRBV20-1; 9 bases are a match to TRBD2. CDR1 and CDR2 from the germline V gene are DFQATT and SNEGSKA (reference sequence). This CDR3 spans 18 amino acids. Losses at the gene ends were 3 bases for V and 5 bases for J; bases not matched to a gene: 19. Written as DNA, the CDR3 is TGCAGTGCTAGCGTCATGGCGGGGGGGATAATTGGGAAGGAGACCCAGTACTTC. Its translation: CSASVMAGGIIGKETQYF.

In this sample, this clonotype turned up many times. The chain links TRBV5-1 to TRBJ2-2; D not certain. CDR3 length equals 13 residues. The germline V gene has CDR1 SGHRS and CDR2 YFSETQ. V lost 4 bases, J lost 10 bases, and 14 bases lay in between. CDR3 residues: CASSHDVRMELFF. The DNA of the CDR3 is TGCGCCAGCAGCCATGACGTCCGCATGGAGCTGTTTTTT.

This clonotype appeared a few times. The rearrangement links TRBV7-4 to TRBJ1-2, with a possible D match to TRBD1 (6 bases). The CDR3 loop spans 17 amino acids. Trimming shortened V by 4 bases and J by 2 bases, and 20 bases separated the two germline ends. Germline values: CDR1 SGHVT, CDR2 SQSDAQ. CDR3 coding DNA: TGTGCCAGCAGCTCCGATCCGCCAGGGGACCGGAACTATGGCTACACCTTC. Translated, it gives CASSSDPPGDRNYGYTF.

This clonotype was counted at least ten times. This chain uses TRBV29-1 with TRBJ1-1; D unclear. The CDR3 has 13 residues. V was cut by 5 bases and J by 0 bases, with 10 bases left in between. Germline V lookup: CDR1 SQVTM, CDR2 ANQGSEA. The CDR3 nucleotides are TGCAGCGTTCGAGACGGAGTGAACACTGAAGCTTTCTTT. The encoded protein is CSVRDGVNTEAFF.

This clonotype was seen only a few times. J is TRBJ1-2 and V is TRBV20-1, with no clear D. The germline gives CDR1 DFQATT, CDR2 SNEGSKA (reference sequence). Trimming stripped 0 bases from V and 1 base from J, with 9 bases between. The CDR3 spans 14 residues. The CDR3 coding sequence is TGCAGTGCTAGAGACGGACGGTATAACTATGGCTACACCTTC. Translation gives CSARDGRYNYGYTF.

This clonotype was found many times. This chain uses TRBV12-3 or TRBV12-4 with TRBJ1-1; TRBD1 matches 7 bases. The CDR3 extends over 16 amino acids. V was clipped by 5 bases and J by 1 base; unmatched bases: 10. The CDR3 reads CASSRPPGTANTEAFF. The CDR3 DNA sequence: TGTGCCAGCAGTCGACCGCCCGGGACAGCGAACACTGAAGCTTTCTTT.

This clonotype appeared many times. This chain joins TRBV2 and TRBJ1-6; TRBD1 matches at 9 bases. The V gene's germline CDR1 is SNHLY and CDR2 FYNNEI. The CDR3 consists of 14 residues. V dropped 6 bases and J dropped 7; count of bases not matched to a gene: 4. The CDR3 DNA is TGTGCCAGCAGCCCCGGGACAGGGAATTCACCCCTCCACTTT. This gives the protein CASSPGTGNSPLHF.

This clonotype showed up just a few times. CDR3 amino acids: CASSRTGTGTDTQYF. For the CDR3, the DNA is TGCGCCAGCAGCAGAACCGGGACGGGGACAGATACGCAGTATTTT. The rearrangement links TRBV5-1 to TRBJ2-3, with D perhaps assigned TRBD1 or TRBD2 (5 bases each). The V gene's germline CDR1 is SGHRS and CDR2 YFSETQ. This CDR3 has 15 amino acids. Trimming took 4 bases from V and 3 from J, leaving 15 bases between them.

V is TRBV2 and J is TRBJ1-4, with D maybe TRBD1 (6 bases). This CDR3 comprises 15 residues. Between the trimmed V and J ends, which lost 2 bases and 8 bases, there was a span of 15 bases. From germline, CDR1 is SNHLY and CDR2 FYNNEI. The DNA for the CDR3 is TGTGCCAGCAGTGAAACGGGGGCCCCGGGGGAAAAACTGTTTTTT. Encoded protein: CASSETGAPGEKLFF.

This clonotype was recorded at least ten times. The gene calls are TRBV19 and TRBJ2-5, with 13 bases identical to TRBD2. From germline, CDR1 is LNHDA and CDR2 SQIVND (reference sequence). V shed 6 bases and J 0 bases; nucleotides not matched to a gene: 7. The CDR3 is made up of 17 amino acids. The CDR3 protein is CASSDGGTSGDQETQYF. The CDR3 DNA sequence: TGTGCCAGTAGCGACGGAGGGACTAGCGGGGACCAAGAGACCCAGTACTTC. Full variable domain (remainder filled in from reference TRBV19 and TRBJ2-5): DGGITQSPKYLFRKEGQNVTLSCEQNLNHDAMYWYRQDPGQGLRLIYYSQIVNDFQKGDIAEGYSVSREKKESFPLTVTSAQKNPTAFYLCASSDGGTSGDQETQYFGPGTRLLVL.

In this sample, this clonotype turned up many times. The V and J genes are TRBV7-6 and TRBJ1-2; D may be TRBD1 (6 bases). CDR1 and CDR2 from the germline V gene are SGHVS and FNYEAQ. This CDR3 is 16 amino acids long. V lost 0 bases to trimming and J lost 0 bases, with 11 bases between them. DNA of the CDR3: TGTGCCAGCAGCTTAGCCCCGGACAGTGCTAACTATGGCTACACCTTC. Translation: CASSLAPDSANYGYTF.

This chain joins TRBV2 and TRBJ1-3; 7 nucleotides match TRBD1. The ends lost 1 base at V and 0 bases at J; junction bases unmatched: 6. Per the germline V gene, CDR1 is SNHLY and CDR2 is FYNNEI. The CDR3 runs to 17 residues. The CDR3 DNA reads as TGTGCCAGCAGTGAAGGCGGGACAGTAGCCTCTGGAAACACCATATATTTT. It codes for CASSEGGTVASGNTIYF. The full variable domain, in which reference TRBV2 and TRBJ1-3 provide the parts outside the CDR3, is EPEVTQTPSHQVTQMGQEVILRCVPISNHLYFYWYRQILGQKVEFLVSFYNNEISEKSEIFDDQFSVERPDGSNFTLKIRSTKLEDSAMYFCASSEGGTVASGNTIYFGEGSWLTVV.

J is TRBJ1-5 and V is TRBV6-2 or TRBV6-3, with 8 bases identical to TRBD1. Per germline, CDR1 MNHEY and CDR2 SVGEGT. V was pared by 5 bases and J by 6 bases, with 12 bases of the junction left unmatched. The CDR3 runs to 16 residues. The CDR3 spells CASSDPGGRGPQPQHF. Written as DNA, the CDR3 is TGTGCCAGCAGTGACCCGGGAGGCAGGGGGCCTCAGCCCCAGCATTTT.

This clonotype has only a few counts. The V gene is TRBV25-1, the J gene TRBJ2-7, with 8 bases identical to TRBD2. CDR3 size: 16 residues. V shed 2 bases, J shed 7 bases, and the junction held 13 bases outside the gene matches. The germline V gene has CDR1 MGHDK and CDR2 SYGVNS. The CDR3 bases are TGTGCCAGCAGTGAAGTGGGCGGGGGGTTGCGAGGGGAGCAGTACTTC. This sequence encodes CASSEVGGGLRGEQYF.

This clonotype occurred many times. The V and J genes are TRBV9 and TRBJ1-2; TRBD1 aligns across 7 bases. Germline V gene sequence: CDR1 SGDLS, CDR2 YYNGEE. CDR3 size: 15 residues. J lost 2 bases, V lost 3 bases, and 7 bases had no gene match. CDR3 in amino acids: CASSGYRGENYGYTF. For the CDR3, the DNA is TGTGCCAGCAGCGGTTACAGGGGCGAGAACTATGGCTACACCTTC.

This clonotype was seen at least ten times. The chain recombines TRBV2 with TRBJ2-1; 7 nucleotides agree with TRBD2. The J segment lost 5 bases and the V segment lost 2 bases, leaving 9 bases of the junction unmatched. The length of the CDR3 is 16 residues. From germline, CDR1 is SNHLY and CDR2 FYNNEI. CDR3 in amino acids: CASSERSPGLNNEQFF. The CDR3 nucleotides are TGTGCCAGCAGTGAACGCTCCCCGGGACTAAACAATGAGCAGTTCTTC.